The sequence of this TCR beta chain was determined in a study of tumor and adjacent non-tumor tissue in lung cancer (dated by TCRdb to the late 2010s). Context from the whole study: Patients with adenocarcinoma (approximately 12), squamous cell carcinoma (2) and small cell lung cancer (1) were included in the cohort. Sequencing generated a total of around 120 million productive TCRbeta reads, averaging around 4.2 million reads per sample. The study compared bulk TCRbeta repertoires from lung tumor tissue and matched distant non-tumor lung tissue of approximately 15 lung cancer patients. Fewer than 35 paired specimens, one tumor and one normal lung sample per patient, were profiled by TCRbeta CDR3 sequencing. The roughly 15 patients were aged roughly 31 to 80 years, included about ten men and 5 women, and had TNM stage I to III disease. What the study reported, not specific to this receptor: With only roughly 14 patients in the cohort, the authors noted that larger samples and more detailed clinical data are needed. Because peripheral blood was not sequenced, the blood TCRbeta repertoires of the lung cancer patients in the study went unexamined. The methods do not name the sequencing platform or mention unique molecular identifiers. A significantly larger cumulative share of the repertoire was made up by the top 100 clones in normal lung than in tumor tissue. Younger patients had significantly higher TCR diversity, and higher tumor TCR diversity was associated with shorter overall and disease-free survival. TCR diversity (inverse Simpson) was significantly higher in tumor than in normal lung tissue (approximately 440 vs 150, P = 0.0075, Mann-Whitney U test).

RNA was extracted from bulk unsorted tissue and checked for quality with a NanoDrop ND-1000 and an Agilent 2100. Donors were newly diagnosed lung cancer patients admitted for thoracic surgery in China between August and November 2014, without prior chemotherapy. Anyone who had undergone radiotherapy or chemotherapy before, or who had another cancer at the same time, was left out of the study. Surgical tissue pieces of roughly 1-2.2 cm3 were preserved in RNAlater solution and stored at -80 °C until use. Notes on this clonotype: Its specific antigen is unknown. The junction does not match germline at one end; this may be a read error.

The CDR3 covers 14 residues, taking in both the cysteine and the phenylalanine. The CDR3 DNA has 42 bases and is translated from base 1. The germline V gene (reference sequence) sets CDR1 to GTSNPN and CDR2 to SVGIG. To prepare the library, multiplex PCR was applied. TCRdb records Illumina HiSeq 2500 as the sequencer. TCRbeta libraries were constructed through three rounds of nested PCR with primers (Table S4) according to protocols modified from ARM-PCR. Before sequencing, PCR products of 200-500 bp were cut from the gel and purified using the QIAquick gel extraction kit. The authors processed their data as follows. Reads were cleaned using Trimmomatic, were merged into complete CDR3 sequences using FLASH, and were assigned to V(D)J germline segments using MiTCR. VDJtools was used to compute clonal diversity as the inverse Simpson's index. A read counted as productive if the sequence was in-frame and lacked a premature stop codon. Starting from the raw public reads, TCRdb applied fastp trimming at Q25, assembled clones with MiXCR and retained in-frame beta chains. Here each entry gathers all rows of one CDR3 protein and keeps the most common genes and DNA. TCRdb, not the authors, supplied the V and J calls. This sample lists 65,000 to 90,000 distinct CDR3 sequences; less than 75% were detected once. The ten top clones hold approximately 12% of the sample.

The chain links TRBV30 with TRBJ2-2, with the D gene call left open. Source material: lung tumor tissue. This sequence originates from a woman in her seventies with non-small cell lung cancer. DNA sequence: TGTGCGTGGGCGCGGTTGGCGAACACCGTGGAGCTGTTTTTT. Its amino acids are CAWARLANTVELFF.